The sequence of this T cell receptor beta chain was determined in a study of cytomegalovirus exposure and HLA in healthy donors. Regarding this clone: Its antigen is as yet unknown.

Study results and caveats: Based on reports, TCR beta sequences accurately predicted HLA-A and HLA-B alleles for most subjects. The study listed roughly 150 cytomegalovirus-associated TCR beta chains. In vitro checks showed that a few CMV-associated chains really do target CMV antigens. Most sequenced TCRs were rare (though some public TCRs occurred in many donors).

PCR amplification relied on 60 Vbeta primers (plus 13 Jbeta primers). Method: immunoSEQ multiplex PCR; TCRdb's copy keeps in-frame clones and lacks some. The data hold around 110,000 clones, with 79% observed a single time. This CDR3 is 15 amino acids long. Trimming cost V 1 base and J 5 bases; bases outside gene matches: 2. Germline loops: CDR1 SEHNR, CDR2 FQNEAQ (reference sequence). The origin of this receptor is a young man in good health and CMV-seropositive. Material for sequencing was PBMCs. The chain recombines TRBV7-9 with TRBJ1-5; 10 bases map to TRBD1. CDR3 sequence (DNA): TGTGCCAGCAGCTTAGGGACAGGGGGATATCAGCCCCAGCATTTT. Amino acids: CASSLGTGGYQPQHF.